These 7 T cell receptor beta chains were sequenced from one sample in a study of neoadjuvant anti-PD-1 for oral cavity cancer. Time point: after neoadjuvant nivolumab, at surgical resection. The repertoire was sequenced with immunoSEQ multiplex PCR; TCRdb's copy has only in-frame clones and lacks some. There are about 42,000 clones in the sample; 65% to 85% occur only once, and around 5.1% lies in the top ten. The sample was PBMCs, taken after nivolumab (anti-PD-1) treatment. The origin of the receptors is a person aged 35-79 years with oral cavity squamous cell carcinoma.

The V and J genes are TRBV10-3 and TRBJ1-6; tentative D call: TRBD1 (5 bases). The CDR3 runs to 13 residues. CDR1 and CDR2 from the germline V gene are ENHRY and SYGVKD. V dropped 9 bases and J dropped 7 bases, with 13 bases sitting between them. CDR3 protein: CAIRGELNSPLHF. The DNA of the CDR3 is TGTGCCATAAGAGGGGAGCTGAATTCACCCCTCCACTTT.

The V call is TRBV5-8, the J call TRBJ2-7; 10 bases line up with TRBD1. The length of the CDR3 is 14 residues. Looked up from germline, CDR1 is SGHTS and CDR2 is YDEGEE. V shed 0 bases and J 3 bases; nucleotides not matched to a gene: 0. The CDR3: CASSLGTGGYEQYF. DNA of the CDR3: TGTGCCAGCAGCTTGGGGACAGGGGGCTACGAGCAGTACTTC. Together with reference TRBV5-8 and TRBJ2-7, the CDR3 gives the full variable domain: EAGVTQSPTHLIKTRGQQATLRCSPISGHTSVYWYQQALGLGLQFLLWYDEGEERNRGNFPPRFSGRQFPNYSSELNVNALELEDSALYLCASSLGTGGYEQYFGPGTRLTVT.

The rearrangement links TRBV19 to TRBJ2-7; D gene ambiguous. This CDR3 is built from 14 residues. CDR1 LNHDA and CDR2 SQIVND come from the germline V gene (reference sequence). V gave up 2 bases and J gave up 0 bases, with 8 bases separating them. CDR3 sequence: CASSIQRSSYEQYF. The CDR3 coding sequence is TGTGCCAGTAGTATACAACGGAGCTCCTACGAGCAGTACTTC. The full variable domain, in which reference TRBV19 and TRBJ2-7 provide the parts outside the CDR3, is DGGITQSPKYLFRKEGQNVTLSCEQNLNHDAMYWYRQDPGQGLRLIYYSQIVNDFQKGDIAEGYSVSREKKESFPLTVTSAQKNPTAFYLCASSIQRSSYEQYFGPGTRLTVT.

This clone was counted only a few times. The rearrangement joins TRBV9 to TRBJ2-7; 7 nucleotides align to TRBD2. This CDR3 contains 15 residues. V lost 3 bases and J lost 5; bases outside the gene matches: 11. Per the germline V gene, CDR1 is SGDLS and CDR2 is YYNGEE. The CDR3 loop is CASSALAGRADEQYF. CDR3 bases: TGTGCCAGCAGCGCCCTTGCGGGGAGGGCCGACGAGCAGTACTTC.

This rearrangement joins TRBV7-2 to TRBJ1-6; D is unclear. Germline CDR1 SGHTA, CDR2 FQGNSA. V was trimmed by 1 base and J by 7 bases, leaving 11 bases between them. This CDR3 has 15 amino acids. The CDR3 protein is CASSLDVRANSPLHF. The DNA for the CDR3 is TGTGCCAGCAGCTTAGACGTTCGAGCCAATTCACCCCTCCACTTT.

The rearrangement links TRBV5-6 to TRBJ2-1, with unresolved D. This CDR3 has 12 residues. Trimming removed 1 base at V and 7 bases at J, with 6 bases between. Germline V gene data show CDR1 as SGHDT and CDR2 as YYEEEE. The CDR3 loop is CASSLPGNEQFF. The CDR3 region has the DNA TGTGCCAGCAGCTTGCCCGGGAATGAGCAGTTCTTC.

By frequency in the sample, this clone is medium-sized. This chain joins TRBV7-2 and TRBJ2-7; 11 bases map to TRBD2. The germline gives CDR1 SGHTA, CDR2 FQGNSA. The CDR3 covers 16 residues. Unmatched junction bases numbered 11, after V lost 6 bases and J lost 4 bases. The CDR3 spells CASSSGLAASPYEQYF. In nucleotides, the CDR3 is TGTGCCAGCAGTTCGGGACTAGCGGCTTCCCCGTACGAGCAGTACTTC. Full variable domain (outside the CDR3, taken from reference TRBV7-2 and TRBJ2-7): GAGVSQSPSNKVTEKGKDVELRCDPISGHTALYWYRQSLGQGLEFLIYFQGNSAPDKSGLPSDRFSAERTGGSVSTLTIQRTQQEDSAVYLCASSSGLAASPYEQYFGPGTRLTVT.